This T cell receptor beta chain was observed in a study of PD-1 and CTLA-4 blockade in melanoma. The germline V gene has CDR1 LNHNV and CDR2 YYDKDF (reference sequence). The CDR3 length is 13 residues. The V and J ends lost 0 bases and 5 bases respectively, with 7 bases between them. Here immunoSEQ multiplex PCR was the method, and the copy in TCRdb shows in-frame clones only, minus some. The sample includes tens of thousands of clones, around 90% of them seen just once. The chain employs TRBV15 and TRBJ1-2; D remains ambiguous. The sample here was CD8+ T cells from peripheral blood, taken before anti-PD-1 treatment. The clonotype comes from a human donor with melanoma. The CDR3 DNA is TGTGCCACCAGCAGAGATCGCGGTTATGGCTACACCTTC. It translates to CATSRDRGYGYTF.